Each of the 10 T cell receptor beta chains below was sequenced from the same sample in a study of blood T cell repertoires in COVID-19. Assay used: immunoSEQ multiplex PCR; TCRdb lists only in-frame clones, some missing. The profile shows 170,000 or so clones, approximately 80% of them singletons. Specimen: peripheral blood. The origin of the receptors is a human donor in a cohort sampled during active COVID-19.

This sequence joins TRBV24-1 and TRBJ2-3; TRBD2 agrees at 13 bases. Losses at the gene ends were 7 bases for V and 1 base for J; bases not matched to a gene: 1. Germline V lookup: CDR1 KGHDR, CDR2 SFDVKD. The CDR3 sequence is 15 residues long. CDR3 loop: CATSGLAGGTDTQYF. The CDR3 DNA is TGTGCCACCAGCGGACTAGCGGGGGGCACAGATACGCAGTATTTT.

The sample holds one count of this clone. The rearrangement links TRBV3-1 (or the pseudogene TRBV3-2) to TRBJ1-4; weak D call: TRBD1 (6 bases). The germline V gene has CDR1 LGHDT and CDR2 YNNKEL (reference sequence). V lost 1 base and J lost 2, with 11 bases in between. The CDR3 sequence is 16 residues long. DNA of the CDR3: TGTGCCAGCAGCCAAGGGACCAGGGGCACTAATGAAAAACTGTTTTTT. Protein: CASSQGTRGTNEKLFF.

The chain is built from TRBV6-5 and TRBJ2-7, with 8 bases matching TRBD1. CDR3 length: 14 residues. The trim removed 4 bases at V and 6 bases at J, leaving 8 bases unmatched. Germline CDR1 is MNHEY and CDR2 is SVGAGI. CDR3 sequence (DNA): TGTGCCAGCAGTTTAGGCAGGGGGCTAGTCGAGCAGTACTTC. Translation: CASSLGRGLVEQYF.

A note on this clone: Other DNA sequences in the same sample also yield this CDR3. CDR3 in amino acids: CASSVSGGSYNEQFF. In DNA, the CDR3 is TGTGCCAGCAGCGTCTCCGGGGGATCCTACAATGAGCAGTTCTTC. The gene calls are TRBV9 and TRBJ2-1; D is perhaps TRBD2 (6 bases). The V gene lost 2 bases and the J gene lost 1 base, with 10 bases spanning the gap. The CDR3 is 15 residues long. CDR1 is SGDLS, CDR2 YYNGEE, per germline.

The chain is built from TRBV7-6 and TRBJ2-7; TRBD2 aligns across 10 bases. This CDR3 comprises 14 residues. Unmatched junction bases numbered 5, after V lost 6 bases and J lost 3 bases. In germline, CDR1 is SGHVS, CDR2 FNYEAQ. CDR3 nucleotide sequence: TGTGCCAGCAGGCTTACTAGCGGGGACTACGAGCAGTACTTC. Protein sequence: CASRLTSGDYEQYF. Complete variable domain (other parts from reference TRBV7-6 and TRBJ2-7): GAGVSQSPRYKVTKRGQDVALRCDPISGHVSLYWYRQALGQGPEFLTYFNYEAQQDKSGLPNDRFSAERPEGSISTLTIQRTEQRDSAMYRCASRLTSGDYEQYFGPGTRLTVT.

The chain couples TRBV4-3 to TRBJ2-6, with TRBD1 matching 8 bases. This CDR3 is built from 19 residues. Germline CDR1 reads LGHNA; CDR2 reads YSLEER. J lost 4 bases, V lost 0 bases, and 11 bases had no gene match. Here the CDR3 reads CASSQEPQQGAVGANVLTF. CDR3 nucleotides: TGCGCCAGCAGCCAAGAACCACAGCAGGGGGCGGTGGGGGCCAACGTCCTGACTTTC.

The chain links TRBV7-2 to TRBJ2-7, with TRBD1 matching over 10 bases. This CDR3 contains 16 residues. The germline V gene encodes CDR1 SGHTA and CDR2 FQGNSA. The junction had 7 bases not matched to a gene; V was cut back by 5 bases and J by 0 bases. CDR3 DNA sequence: TGTGCCAGCAGCCAAGACAGGGGGCAGATCTCCTACGAGCAGTACTTC. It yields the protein CASSQDRGQISYEQYF.

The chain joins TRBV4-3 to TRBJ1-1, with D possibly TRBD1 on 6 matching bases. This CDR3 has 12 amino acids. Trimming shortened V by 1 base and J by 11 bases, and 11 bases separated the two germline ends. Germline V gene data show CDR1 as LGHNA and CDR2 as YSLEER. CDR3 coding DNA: TGCGCCAGCAGCCAAGGAGGGGGTCGGGCTTTCTTT. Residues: CASSQGGGRAFF.

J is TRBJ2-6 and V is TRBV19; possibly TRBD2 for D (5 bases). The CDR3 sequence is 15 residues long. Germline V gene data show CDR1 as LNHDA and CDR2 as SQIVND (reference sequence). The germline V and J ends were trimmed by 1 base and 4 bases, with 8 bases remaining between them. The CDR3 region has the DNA TGTGCCAGTAGTATAGGAGGGTACGGGGCCAACGTCCTGACTTTC. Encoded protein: CASSIGGYGANVLTF.

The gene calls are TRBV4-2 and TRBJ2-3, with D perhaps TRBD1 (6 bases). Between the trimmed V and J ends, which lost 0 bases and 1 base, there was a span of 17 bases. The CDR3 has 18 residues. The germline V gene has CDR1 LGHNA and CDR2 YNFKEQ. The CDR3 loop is CASSQDSYGKGGTDTQYF. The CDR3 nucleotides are TGTGCCAGCAGCCAAGATTCCTACGGGAAGGGGGGCACAGATACGCAGTATTTT.